This TCR beta chain was recovered during a study of blood T cells in healthy people across ages. The CDR3 covers 14 residues. The V end lost 8 bases, the J end lost 1 base, and 14 bases lay between the germline ends. Investigators took roughly 9.5 milliliters of peripheral blood from every donor. Next came a second PCR, run for about 6 to 11 cycles, which used a sample-barcoded 5' primer along with a J-beta primer mix. There were at least 2.5 million CDR3-containing paired-end reads obtained from each sample. TCRdb called the 5' RACE reads again in MiXCR, with one record for every CDR3 protein. Of some 760,000 distinct CDR3 sequences listed, approximately 25% are singletons. This clonotype has just a few counts. These data also featured in a second study, about T cells of mothers and their children. From that second work: Maternal samples each gave over 9.5 million TCR beta CDR3 reads, and child samples several million each.

Sample: blood. The genes are TRBV12-3 or TRBV12-4 and TRBJ1-1; unclear D gene. The source of this sequence is a boy between 10 and 17 years old in good health. In DNA, the CDR3 is TGTGCCAGCGGCCCCTTTCCGGGGAACACTGAAGCTTTCTTT. Protein: CASGPFPGNTEAFF.